This T cell receptor (beta chain) comes out of a study of blood T cell repertoires in COVID-19. In this sample, this clone turned up a few times. The germline gives CDR1 SGHRS, CDR2 YFSETQ. The length of the CDR3 is 14 residues. Trimming cost V 4 bases and J 5 bases; bases outside gene matches: 6. As originally analysed: Amplification with reference gene primers provided the estimates of nucleated cell counts. Data came from immunoSEQ multiplex PCR; TCRdb stores just in-frame clones and leaves some out. V and J calls and clone size are as listed in that table; D and trimming were resolved from the DNA. The sample has about 120,000 clones, 80% seen once; the top ten hold approximately 2%.

The TCR originated in a man between 65 and 85 years old with acute or convalescent COVID-19. V and J are TRBV5-1 and TRBJ2-3; 8 bases align to TRBD1. The sequenced material came from peripheral blood. The CDR3 sequence is CASSHSQGEDTQYF. The DNA of the CDR3 is TGCGCCAGCAGCCACTCACAGGGGGAAGATACGCAGTATTTT.